These 24 T cell receptor beta chains share one sample of origin, sequenced in a study of T cell repertoires in cytomegalovirus infection. TCRdb independently ran MiXCR on the reads; one entry per CDR3 protein. Here the sample spans fewer than 200,000 distinct CDR3 sequences, about 22% being singletons. For these receptors, no antigen is known. The starting material was CD8+ T cells from cultured PBMCs, obtained from culture after CMV antigen stimulation. These receptors came from a human donor in good health (CMV status not recorded). Some clones in this sample may be carry-over from other donors' samples.

This clonotype was observed a handful of times. The chain uses TRBV7-2 and TRBJ2-5, with 10 bases lining up with TRBD2. The CDR3 spans 18 residues. Germline values: CDR1 SGHTA, CDR2 FQGNSA. J lost 4 bases, V lost 4 bases, and 15 bases had no gene match. CDR3 DNA sequence: TGTGCCAGCAGCTCACCGGAGCGGGGGGGCCGTGGAGGAGAGACCCAGTACTTC. Translated: CASSSPERGGRGGETQYF.

This chain links TRBV5-6 with TRBJ2-2; D is ambiguous. The germline CDR1 and CDR2 sequences are SGHDT and YYEEEE. The CDR3 is made up of 14 amino acids. V gave up 2 bases and J gave up 4 bases, with 9 bases separating them. The CDR3 nucleotides read TGTGCCAGCAGCTTTTCCGTGGTCACCGGGGAGCTGTTTTTT. Translating it yields CASSFSVVTGELFF.

This clonotype was seen a handful of times. The chain recombines TRBV7-6 with TRBJ2-3; D gene unclear. CDR1 is SGHVS and CDR2 is FNYEAQ in the germline V gene. With 6 bases removed from V and 6 bases from J, the gap between germline ends came to 19 bases. The CDR3 spans 15 residues. For the CDR3, the DNA is TGTGCCAGCAGTCAAATGGGTCCCCCTCGGGATACGCAGTATTTT. This translates into CASSQMGPPRDTQYF. The full variable domain, rest sourced from reference TRBV7-6 and TRBJ2-3, is GAGVSQSPRYKVTKRGQDVALRCDPISGHVSLYWYRQALGQGPEFLTYFNYEAQQDKSGLPNDRFSAERPEGSISTLTIQRTEQRDSAMYRCASSQMGPPRDTQYFGPGTRLTVL.

This clonotype was seen only a few times. V is TRBV7-2 and J is TRBJ2-5; D ambiguous. The germline gives CDR1 SGHTA, CDR2 FQGNSA. V lost 1 base, J lost 2 bases, and 5 bases lay in between. CDR3 length: 13 amino acids. As DNA, the CDR3 is TGTGCCAGCAGCTTAGTACAACAAGAGACCCAGTACTTC. Its protein is CASSLVQQETQYF.

This clonotype was found a few times. The chain links TRBV10-1 to TRBJ2-1, with D perhaps being TRBD1 or TRBD2 (5 bases each). The length of the CDR3 is 15 residues. V lost 8 bases and J 2 bases, leaving 16 bases between the germline ends. In germline, CDR1 is WNHNN, CDR2 SYGVQD (reference sequence). The CDR3 DNA follows: TGCGCCAGCGGCACCGGGACCGGGGCCTACAATGAGCAGTTCTTC. This sequence encodes CASGTGTGAYNEQFF.

The chain is built from TRBV28 and TRBJ2-1, with 13 bases aligning to TRBD2. Germline-derived CDR1 and CDR2 are MDHEN and SYDVKM. V lost 3 bases, J lost 4 bases, and 3 bases stayed unmatched. The CDR3 is 16 amino acids. The CDR3 DNA follows: TGTGCCAGCAGTTTCCGACTAGCGGGGGGATACAATGAGCAGTTCTTC. It encodes CASSFRLAGGYNEQFF.

The chain carries TRBV29-1 and TRBJ1-2; no firm D call. Germline V gene sequence: CDR1 SQVTM, CDR2 ANQGSEA. V lost 0 bases to trimming and J lost 8 bases, with 7 bases between them. The CDR3 extends over 11 amino acids. CDR3: CSVEDRRGYTF. The CDR3 DNA is TGCAGCGTTGAAGACAGAAGGGGCTACACCTTC. Together with reference TRBV29-1 and TRBJ1-2, the CDR3 gives the full variable domain: SAVISQKPSRDICQRGTSLTIQCQVDSQVTMMFWYRQQPGQSLTLIATANQGSEATYESGFVIDKFPISRPNLTFSTLTVSNMSPEDSSIYLCSVEDRRGYTFGSGTRLTVV.

This clonotype was seen a handful of times. This CDR3 reads CASGKGRVNTEAFF. The CDR3 region has the DNA TGTGCCAGCGGTAAGGGTAGGGTGAACACTGAAGCTTTCTTT. The chain has TRBV7-8 and TRBJ1-1; D gene uncertain. The CDR3 length is 14 residues. In germline, CDR1 is SGHVS, CDR2 FQNEAQ. Trimming cost V 8 bases and J 0 bases, with 13 bases left between them.

This clonotype is medium-sized by share. The chain is built from TRBV6-2 or TRBV6-3 and TRBJ1-1, with D unresolved. The germline V gene encodes CDR1 MNHEY and CDR2 SVGEGT. The CDR3 runs 11 residues. Trimming shortened V by 2 bases and J by 4 bases, and 2 bases separated the two germline ends. Written as DNA, the CDR3 is TGTGCCAGCAGTTACCCCACTGAAGCTTTCTTT. It yields the protein CASSYPTEAFF.

This clonotype was picked up a small number of times. The junction and the germline gene differ at one end; a read error may be behind it. The CDR3 bases are TGTGCCAGCAGCCAAGGGACAGATGATAGCAATCAGCCCCAGCATTTT. Amino acids: CASSQGTDDSNQPQHF. The chain uses TRBV4-1 and TRBJ1-5, with 7 bases that match TRBD1. The germline V gene has CDR1 MGHRA and CDR2 YSYEKL. The CDR3 covers 16 residues.

The chain carries TRBV5-6 and TRBJ2-2; tentative D call: TRBD1 (5 bases). In germline, CDR1 is SGHDT, CDR2 YYEEEE. This CDR3 has 12 residues. V was clipped by 3 bases and J by 11 bases, with 11 bases between them. The CDR3: CASSSPRVELFF. The CDR3 DNA reads as TGTGCCAGCAGCTCCCCCAGGGTAGAGCTGTTTTTT.

The V call is TRBV7-9, the J call TRBJ1-2, with D maybe TRBD1 (5 bases). The CDR3 length is 15 residues. Germline loops: CDR1 SEHNR, CDR2 FQNEAQ (reference sequence). Trimming shortened V by 5 bases and J by 4 bases, and 17 bases separated the two germline ends. CDR3 coding DNA: TGTGCCAGCAGCGGAGGACCTGGGGACGTCTATGGCTACACCTTC. As protein: CASSGGPGDVYGYTF. Full variable domain (missing parts from reference TRBV7-9 and TRBJ1-2): DTGVSQNPRHKITKRGQNVTFRCDPISEHNRLYWYRQTLGQGPEFLTYFQNEAQLEKSRLLSDRFSAERPKGSFSTLEIQRTEQGDSAMYLCASSGGPGDVYGYTFGSGTRLTVV.

This clonotype has only one observation. The V call is TRBV19, the J call TRBJ2-7, with TRBD2 matching over 8 bases. This CDR3 has 15 amino acids. In germline, CDR1 is LNHDA, CDR2 SQIVND (reference sequence). The J segment lost 5 bases and the V segment lost 1 base, leaving 7 bases of the junction unmatched. The CDR3 protein is CASSIGPSGGDEQYF. DNA of the CDR3: TGTGCCAGTAGTATAGGTCCCTCCGGGGGGGACGAGCAGTACTTC.

The rearrangement uses TRBV28 and TRBJ2-6; 7 bases align to TRBD1. The CDR3 extends over 15 amino acids. The V segment lost 6 bases and the J segment 2 bases; nucleotides outside the gene matches: 4. Germline V CDR1 and CDR2: MDHEN, SYDVKM. The CDR3 here is CASSLDRAGANVLTF. Here the CDR3 DNA reads TGTGCCAGCAGCCTCGACAGGGCTGGGGCCAACGTCCTGACTTTC.

This chain uses TRBV6-2 or TRBV6-3 with TRBJ1-1; possible D gene TRBD1, 5 bases. The CDR3 runs to 14 residues. V was shortened by 6 bases and J by 2 bases, with 13 bases between the two germline ends. Germline V gene lookup returns CDR1 MNHEY and CDR2 SVGEGT. The CDR3 DNA reads TGTGCCAGCAGACCCGACAGCCCTAACACTGAAGCTTTCTTT. This gives the protein CASRPDSPNTEAFF.

This clonotype was found a few times. V usage is TRBV7-2 and J usage is TRBJ1-5; tentatively, D is TRBD1 (6 bases). V gave up 7 bases and J gave up 4 bases, with 11 bases separating them. Per the germline V gene, CDR1 is SGHTA and CDR2 is FQGNSA. This CDR3 is built from 13 residues. The chain's CDR3 is CASNAGVNQPQHF. CDR3 in DNA: TGTGCCAGCAATGCAGGGGTTAATCAGCCCCAGCATTTT. The full variable domain, its missing parts supplied by reference TRBV7-2 and TRBJ1-5, is GAGVSQSPSNKVTEKGKDVELRCDPISGHTALYWYRQSLGQGLEFLIYFQGNSAPDKSGLPSDRFSAERTGGSVSTLTIQRTQQEDSAVYLCASNAGVNQPQHFGDGTRLSIL.

J is TRBJ1-5 and V is TRBV27, with 8 bases that match TRBD1. The V gene end was trimmed by 6 bases and the J gene end by 6 bases; junction bases not matched to a gene: 7. CDR1 is MNHEY and CDR2 is SMNVEV in the germline V gene (reference sequence). The CDR3 consists of 14 residues. The CDR3 DNA reads as TGTGCCAGCAGGCGACAGGGGAAGAGTCAGCCCCAGCATTTT. It yields the protein CASRRQGKSQPQHF.

This clonotype was counted between two and nine times. The CDR3 is CASSTKTGEGTGQYF. The CDR3 DNA sequence: TGTGCCAGCAGCACGAAGACAGGGGAGGGGACGGGGCAGTACTTC. The chain combines TRBV7-9 with TRBJ2-7; D might be TRBD1 (8 bases). CDR1 and CDR2 (germline): SEHNR, FQNEAQ (reference sequence). The V gene lost 5 bases and the J gene lost 9 bases, with 23 bases spanning the gap. The CDR3 covers 15 residues.

The chain is built from TRBV6-2 or TRBV6-3 and TRBJ2-7, with D tentatively TRBD1 (5 bases). Trimming pared 0 bases from V and 5 bases from J, leaving 8 bases between. CDR1 MNHEY and CDR2 SVGEGT come from the germline V gene. CDR3 length equals 13 residues. The CDR3 sequence: CASSYSDSHEQYF. The CDR3 bases are TGTGCCAGCAGTTACTCCGACAGCCACGAGCAGTACTTC.

CDR3 in DNA: TGTGCCAGCAGCTTAGCAGTCCACAGGGGGCCTGAAACTGAAGCTTTCTTT. Translating gives CASSLAVHRGPETEAFF. This chain connects TRBV7-9 to TRBJ1-1, with TRBD1 identical over 9 bases. The V gene end was trimmed by 0 bases and the J gene end by 5 bases; junction bases not matched to a gene: 10. CDR3 length: 17 residues. Germline lookup yields CDR1 SEHNR and CDR2 FQNEAQ (reference sequence).

V and J are TRBV7-6 and TRBJ2-5; D uncertain. Trimming left V 2 bases short and J 5 bases short, with 15 bases between. The CDR3 has 15 residues. The germline CDR1 and CDR2 sequences are SGHVS and FNYEAQ. The DNA of the CDR3 is TGTGCCAGCAGCTTAAGGGCAGGCTTGGGGGAGACCCAGTACTTC. Encoded protein: CASSLRAGLGETQYF. The variable domain in full, with the rest retrieved from reference TRBV7-6 and TRBJ2-5, is GAGVSQSPRYKVTKRGQDVALRCDPISGHVSLYWYRQALGQGPEFLTYFNYEAQQDKSGLPNDRFSAERPEGSISTLTIQRTEQRDSAMYRCASSLRAGLGETQYFGPGTRLLVL.

This clonotype was counted only a few times. One end of the junction varies from germline; a read error may be responsible. The J gene is TRBJ1-1, the V gene TRBV7-6; TRBD1 is a possible D gene (6 bases). The CDR3 extends over 16 amino acids. CDR1 is SGHVS and CDR2 is FNYEAQ in the germline V gene. CDR3 in DNA: TGTGCCAGCAGCCTAGCCACCAAACAGGGCGCCACTGAAGCTTTCTTT. Translating gives CASSLATKQGATEAFF.

This clonotype was detected a few times. The rearrangement joins TRBV6-6 to TRBJ1-2; no firm D call. Between the trimmed V and J ends, which lost 2 bases and 8 bases, there was a span of 12 bases. Germline V lookup: CDR1 MNHNY, CDR2 SVGAGI (reference sequence). The CDR3 has 13 residues. CDR3 protein: CASSYTTTGGYTF. The DNA of the CDR3 is TGTGCCAGCAGTTACACCACTACTGGCGGCTACACCTTC.

Concerning this clonotype itself: The junction and the germline gene differ at one end; a read error may be behind it. The rearrangement uses TRBV7-1 and TRBJ1-5, with a weak D call TRBD1 (6 bases). TRBV7-1 falls under the ORF class, with uncertain function. This CDR3 is 15 amino acids long. CDR3 sequence: CASSSFRGTNQPEHF. DNA for the CDR3: TGTGCCAGCAGCTCCTTTAGAGGGACAAATCAGCCCGAGCATTTT.